What follows describes a single T cell receptor beta chain. Antigen: not known. The protocol was immunoSEQ multiplex PCR, while the TCRdb copy is restricted to in-frame clones and leaves out a portion. The sample has under 100,000 clones, about 85% seen once. CDR1 is MNHNS, CDR2 SASEGT, per germline. Trimming shortened V by 4 bases and J by 2 bases, and 14 bases separated the two germline ends. This CDR3 is built from 15 residues. The sample originates from a study of glioma-infiltrating T cells after dendritic cell vaccination. The study, taken as a whole, reports: No direct clonality-survival link was found; a diverse polyclonal response may matter.

The sequencing here drew on blood, taken before dendritic cell vaccination. The chain joins TRBV6-1 to TRBJ1-2, with D perhaps matching TRBD1 (5 bases). The sequence was collected from a human donor with glioblastoma. The CDR3 region has the DNA TGTGCCAGCAGTGGCGGGGACCTCGGGAACTATGGCTACACCTTC. As protein: CASSGGDLGNYGYTF.